This T cell receptor (beta chain) was sequenced in a study of blood T cell repertoires in COVID-19. Study-wide background: From T cells, B-cell-depleted T cells, or PBMCs came the material, which was cDNA or gDNA.

The germline V and J ends were trimmed by 2 bases and 1 base, with 12 bases remaining between them. CDR1 is SGHRS and CDR2 is YFSETQ in the germline V gene. The CDR3 spans 15 residues. The authors' processing: Amplifying reference gene primers gave estimates of nucleated cell counts. The method was immunoSEQ multiplex PCR; TCRdb's version includes in-frame clones alone and lacks a portion of them. The DNA gave D and trimming, while V, J and clone size come from that table. Of approximately 170,000 clones listed, around 90% are singletons. The source of this sequence is a man aged 55 to 69 with active or convalescent COVID-19. Sequenced sample: peripheral blood. The rearrangement links TRBV5-1 to TRBJ1-1, with a weak D call TRBD1 (6 bases). CDR3 nucleotide sequence: TGCGCCAGCAGCTTTCTCGGGACAACGAACACTGAAGCTTTCTTT. Protein product: CASSFLGTTNTEAFF.